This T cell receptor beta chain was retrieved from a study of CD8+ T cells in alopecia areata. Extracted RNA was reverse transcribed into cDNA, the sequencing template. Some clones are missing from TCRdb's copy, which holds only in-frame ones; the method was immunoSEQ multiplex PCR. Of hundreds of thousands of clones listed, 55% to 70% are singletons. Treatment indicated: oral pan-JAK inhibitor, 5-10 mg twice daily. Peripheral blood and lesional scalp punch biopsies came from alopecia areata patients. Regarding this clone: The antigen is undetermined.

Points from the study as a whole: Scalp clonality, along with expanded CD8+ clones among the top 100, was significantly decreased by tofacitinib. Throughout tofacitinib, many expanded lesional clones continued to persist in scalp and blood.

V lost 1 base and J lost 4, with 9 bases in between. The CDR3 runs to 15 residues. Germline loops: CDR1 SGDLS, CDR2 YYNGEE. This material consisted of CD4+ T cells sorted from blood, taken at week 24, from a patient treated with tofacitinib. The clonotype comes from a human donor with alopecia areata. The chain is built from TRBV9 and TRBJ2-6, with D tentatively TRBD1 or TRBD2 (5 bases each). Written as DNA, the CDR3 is TGTGCCAGCAGCGTACGAGGGGTCGGGGCCAACGTCCTGACTTTC. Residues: CASSVRGVGANVLTF. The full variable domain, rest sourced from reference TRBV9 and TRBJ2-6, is DSGVTQTPKHLITATGQRVTLRCSPRSGDLSVYWYQQSLDQGLQFLIQYYNGEERAKGNILERFSAQQFPDLHSELNLSSLELGDSALYFCASSVRGVGANVLTFGAGSRLTVL.